These 30 T cell receptor beta chains were all obtained from the same sample, sequenced in a study of sequential checkpoint blockade in melanoma. Produced via immunoSEQ multiplex PCR; TCRdb's table is partial and in-frame only. The table lists roughly 5,000 clones, 20% of them singletons. Documented treatment: randomized to nivolumab then ipilimumab (arm A) or the reverse (arm B). Here the sequenced sample was tumor tissue (inferred from file names), taken from a patient given nivolumab and ipilimumab in sequence. These receptor sequences come from a human donor with melanoma.

This clone was picked up a small number of times. The rearrangement uses TRBV14 and TRBJ1-6; 7 bases fit TRBD1. Losses at the gene ends were 2 bases for V and 0 bases for J; bases not matched to a gene: 4. Germline V gives CDR1 SGHDN, CDR2 FVKESK. CDR3 length: 17 amino acids. The chain's CDR3 is CASSQRDSYSYNSPLHF. CDR3 nucleotides: TGTGCCAGCAGCCAAAGGGACAGCTACTCCTATAATTCACCCCTCCACTTT.

The chain recombines TRBV5-1 with TRBJ2-7; D is perhaps TRBD1 (6 bases). The CDR3 covers 18 residues. Germline V gene lookup returns CDR1 SGHRS and CDR2 YFSETQ. The V end was cut by 4 bases, the J end by 5 bases, with 28 bases between. The CDR3 reads CASSPYPSLRTGPHEQYF. CDR3 DNA: TGCGCCAGCAGCCCCTACCCCAGCTTACGTACAGGGCCCCACGAGCAGTACTTC.

The genes are TRBV25-1 and TRBJ1-6, with no clear D. V gave up 6 bases and J gave up 0 bases, with 12 bases separating them. The CDR3 loop spans 16 amino acids. Germline V lookup: CDR1 MGHDK, CDR2 SYGVNS. CDR3 residues: CASRASQSSYNSPLHF. The CDR3 nucleotides are TGTGCCAGCAGAGCGTCACAGAGCTCCTATAATTCACCCCTCCACTTT.

This clone came up a few times. This sequence joins TRBV28 and TRBJ1-1; D is ambiguous. The CDR3 length is 14 residues. Germline CDR1 and CDR2: MDHEN and SYDVKM. V was trimmed by 6 bases and J by 6 bases, leaving 17 bases between them. CDR3 residues: CASRGLGGWAEAFF. The CDR3 DNA is TGTGCCAGCAGGGGGTTGGGTGGATGGGCTGAAGCTTTCTTT.

This clone is labeled as medium-sized. V gene TRBV6-8 combines with J gene TRBJ1-1; TRBD1 agrees at 8 bases. Germline lookup yields CDR1 MNHGY and CDR2 SAAAGT. Trimming cost V 6 bases and J 5 bases; bases outside gene matches: 8. CDR3 length: 14 residues. Here the CDR3 reads CASRPGQGGTEAFF. For the CDR3, the DNA is TGTGCCAGCAGGCCCGGACAGGGAGGGACTGAAGCTTTCTTT.

This clone was detected only a few times. J is TRBJ1-2 and V is TRBV9; a possible D gene is TRBD1 (6 bases). Deletions cut 0 bases from V and 4 bases from J, with 10 bases between. The CDR3 has 14 amino acids. Germline V gene data show CDR1 as SGDLS and CDR2 as YYNGEE. CDR3 sequence reads: CASSVAGAGYGYTF. The CDR3 DNA reads TGTGCCAGCAGCGTAGCAGGGGCGGGCTATGGCTACACCTTC.

As concerns this clone: Germline is not matched at one junction end, which may reflect a read error. CDR3 nucleotides: TGTGCCAGCAGTTCATGGCCCCGGGGGATGGGTGGGCTCTTT. This encodes CASSSWPRGMGGLF. This chain links TRBV28 with TRBJ1-1; tentatively, D is TRBD1 (5 bases). Per germline, CDR1 MDHEN and CDR2 SYDVKM. The CDR3 length is 14 residues.

CDR3 nucleotides: TGTGCCAGTAGTTCCCGTCCCGGGGGAACCTTCCTTAACTATGGCTACACCTTC. Its translation is CASSSRPGGTFLNYGYTF. The genes are TRBV19 and TRBJ1-2, with a tentative D call TRBD1 (5 bases). The CDR3 is 18 amino acids. Germline CDR1 reads LNHDA; CDR2 reads SQIVND (reference sequence). V was cut by 5 bases and J by 1 base, with 23 bases left in between.

The V call is TRBV6-8, the J call TRBJ1-6; 9 nucleotides align to TRBD1. The CDR3 runs to 14 residues. CDR1 and CDR2 (germline): MNHGY, SAAAGT. With 5 bases clipped from V and 10 bases from J, the junction kept 6 bases outside the gene matches. The CDR3 region has the DNA TGTGCCAGCAGTCCACAGGGGGCTAGGTCACCCCTCCACTTT. This gives the protein CASSPQGARSPLHF.

The V and J genes are TRBV28 and TRBJ2-1; D perhaps matches TRBD1 (5 bases). With 3 bases removed from V and 3 bases from J, the gap between germline ends came to 12 bases. Germline CDR1 MDHEN, CDR2 SYDVKM. The CDR3 runs to 15 residues. The CDR3, as DNA: TGTGCCAGCAGTTTTCCCGGACATCACTACAATGAGCAGTTCTTC. It is translated as CASSFPGHHYNEQFF. The full variable domain, completed using reference TRBV28 and TRBJ2-1, is DVKVTQSSRYLVKRTGEKVFLECVQDMDHENMFWYRQDPGLGLRLIYFSYDVKMKEKGDIPEGYSVSREKKERFSLILESASTNQTSMYLCASSFPGHHYNEQFFGPGTRLTVL.

This clone was observed a handful of times. The CDR3 DNA sequence: TGCGCCAGCAGTTCACATAGGACAGGTGGGACATACAATGAGCAGTTCTTC. It is translated as CASSSHRTGGTYNEQFF. V usage is TRBV10-2 and J usage is TRBJ2-1, with 7 positions matching TRBD1. The CDR3 consists of 17 residues. V gave up 5 bases and J gave up 4 bases; unmatched junction bases: 14. Germline CDR1 is WSHSY and CDR2 is SAAADI.

The gene calls are TRBV10-2 and TRBJ2-7; the D gene is possibly TRBD2 (6 bases). The germline V gene has CDR1 WSHSY and CDR2 SAAADI. The germline V and J ends were trimmed by 6 bases and 6 bases, with 15 bases remaining between them. CDR3 length: 13 amino acids. CDR3 in amino acids: CASREEGWAEQYF. The CDR3 DNA is TGCGCCAGCAGGGAGGAGGGATGGGCCGAGCAGTACTTC.

This clone was counted only a few times. J is TRBJ1-1 and V is TRBV29-1; D not certain. Germline V gene lookup returns CDR1 SQVTM and CDR2 ANQGSEA. The V end lost 7 bases, the J end lost 0 bases, and 12 bases lay between the germline ends. This CDR3 has 13 residues. CDR3 sequence reads: CSAPGGLNTEAFF. CDR3 in DNA: TGCAGCGCCCCTGGCGGGCTGAACACTGAAGCTTTCTTT.

The chain employs TRBV5-1 and TRBJ2-1; D remains unclear. There are 14 residues in the CDR3. The V end lost 4 bases, the J end lost 5 bases, and 13 bases lay between the germline ends. The V gene's germline CDR1 is SGHRS and CDR2 YFSETQ. The CDR3: CASSGSGRHNEQFF. The CDR3 coding sequence is TGCGCCAGCAGCGGATCAGGAAGACACAATGAGCAGTTCTTC. Supplemented by reference TRBV5-1 and TRBJ2-1, the full variable domain reads KAGVTQTPRYLIKTRGQQVTLSCSPISGHRSVSWYQQTPGQGLQFLFEYFSETQRNKGNFPGRFSGRQFSNSRSEMNVSTLELGDSALYLCASSGSGRHNEQFFGPGTRLTVL.

This clone was detected only a few times. The chain combines TRBV9 with TRBJ1-6, with D unresolved. Trimming shortened V by 0 bases and J by 0 bases, and 13 bases separated the two germline ends. Germline assignment: CDR1 SGDLS and CDR2 YYNGEE. The CDR3 runs to 18 residues. CDR3 DNA: TGTGCCAGCAGCGTAGGTTCCGGGCGTAGCTCCTATAATTCACCCCTCCACTTT. This codes for CASSVGSGRSSYNSPLHF.

The CDR3 nucleotides are TGTGCCAGCAGTTATAGAGAGACCCAGTACTTC. Translated: CASSYRETQYF. This chain joins TRBV6-7 and TRBJ2-5; D is undetermined. TRBV6-7 is an open reading frame, and its role is uncertain. V was shortened by 3 bases and J by 4 bases, with 3 bases between the two germline ends. The CDR3 totals 11 residues.

The CDR3 sequence: CASTPRSRVGAGELFF. The CDR3, as DNA: TGTGCCAGCACCCCTAGGAGCAGGGTTGGGGCCGGGGAGCTGTTTTTT. The chain is built from TRBV12-5 and TRBJ2-2, with D possibly TRBD1 on 5 matching bases. The CDR3 extends over 16 amino acids. The germline CDR1 and CDR2 sequences are LGHNT and FRNRAP.

The chain couples TRBV9 to TRBJ1-2; TRBD1 aligns across 7 bases. From germline, CDR1 is SGDLS and CDR2 YYNGEE. The J segment lost 1 base and the V segment lost 7 bases, leaving 4 bases of the junction unmatched. The CDR3 totals 13 residues. CDR3 sequence reads: CASLQGFNYGYTF. The CDR3 DNA reads TGTGCCAGCCTACAGGGGTTTAACTATGGCTACACCTTC.

Within the sample, this clone is medium-sized (0.01 to 0.1%). The chain joins TRBV19 to TRBJ1-2; possibly TRBD1 for D (5 bases). Germline lookup yields CDR1 LNHDA and CDR2 SQIVND (reference sequence). The V and J ends lost 1 base and 6 bases respectively, with 18 bases between them. The CDR3 runs 16 residues. The CDR3 region has the DNA TGTGCCAGTAGTATAGGAAGACAGAAGGGGTTCGATGGCTACACCTTC. It encodes CASSIGRQKGFDGYTF. Together with reference TRBV19 and TRBJ1-2, the CDR3 gives the full variable domain: DGGITQSPKYLFRKEGQNVTLSCEQNLNHDAMYWYRQDPGQGLRLIYYSQIVNDFQKGDIAEGYSVSREKKESFPLTVTSAQKNPTAFYLCASSIGRQKGFDGYTFGSGTRLTVV.

A few counts support this clone. An end of the junction does not agree with germline; a read error may underlie this. The chain employs TRBV6-8 and TRBJ1-4; a possible D gene is TRBD1 (5 bases). This CDR3 is built from 16 residues. The V gene's germline CDR1 is MNHGY and CDR2 SAAAGT. The CDR3 sequence is CAISVGGGSTNEKLFF. The CDR3 region has the DNA TGTGCCATCAGTGTCGGCGGGGGGAGTACTAATGAAAAACTGTTTTTT.

A few counts support this clone. This rearrangement joins TRBV11-3 to TRBJ2-3; 10 nucleotides line up with TRBD2. Germline V CDR1 and CDR2: SGHNT, YENEEA. Trimming cost V 3 bases and J 4 bases; bases outside gene matches: 4. This CDR3 has 15 residues. The CDR3 region is CASSFSGGAADTQYF. The DNA for the CDR3 is TGTGCCAGCAGCTTCAGCGGGGGGGCCGCAGATACGCAGTATTTT.

This clone rates as medium-sized (0.01 to 0.1%). This chain connects TRBV11-3 to TRBJ1-6, with D hard to call. The germline V gene encodes CDR1 SGHNT and CDR2 YENEEA. With 1 base removed from V and 6 bases from J, the gap between germline ends came to 10 bases. This CDR3 region has 15 residues. This CDR3 reads CASSLGAGLNSPLHF. As DNA, the CDR3 is TGTGCCAGCAGCTTAGGGGCGGGCCTTAATTCACCCCTCCACTTT.

Many counts were recorded for this clone. The gene calls are TRBV4-1 and TRBJ2-7; 13 bases fit TRBD2. The V segment lost 7 bases and the J segment 3 bases; nucleotides outside the gene matches: 15. Germline CDR1 MGHRA, CDR2 YSYEKL. This CDR3 is built from 18 residues. DNA for the CDR3: TGCGCCAGCACCCTCAAGCCCCCCGGGACTAGCGGGGACTACGAGCAGTACTTC. Translated: CASTLKPPGTSGDYEQYF.

This rearrangement joins TRBV5-1 to TRBJ1-6; D not certain. Germline-derived CDR1 and CDR2 are SGHRS and YFSETQ. V gave up 3 bases and J gave up 10 bases, with 14 bases separating them. The CDR3 loop spans 14 amino acids. CDR3 bases: TGCGCCAGCAGCTCCGCCTTAGGATGGTCACCCCTCCACTTT. It translates to CASSSALGWSPLHF.

There are many counts of this clone. The V call is TRBV11-3, the J call TRBJ2-3; 7 positions agree with TRBD2. The CDR3 extends over 19 amino acids. Germline CDR1 is SGHNT and CDR2 is YENEEA. V gave up 1 base and J gave up 4 bases; unmatched junction bases: 17. The CDR3 here is CASSLVWGPRGRGADTQYF. The CDR3 DNA reads as TGTGCCAGCAGCTTAGTCTGGGGCCCTCGGGGCCGGGGGGCAGATACGCAGTATTTT. Using reference TRBV11-3 and TRBJ2-3 for the parts outside the CDR3, the full variable domain is EAGVVQSPRYKIIEKKQPVAFWCNPISGHNTLYWYLQNLGQGPELLIRYENEEAVDDSQLPKDRFSAERLKGVDSTLKIQPAELGDSAVYLCASSLVWGPRGRGADTQYFGPGTRLTVL.

This clone has just a few counts. The chain is built from TRBV5-1 and TRBJ2-1; 10 bases line up with TRBD2. This CDR3 comprises 14 residues. With V trimmed by 6 bases and J by 3 bases, 3 bases remained unmatched. CDR1 and CDR2 (germline): SGHRS, YFSETQ. The CDR3 DNA sequence: TGCGCCAGCATGCCTAGCGGGGGCTACAATGAGCAGTTCTTC. It is translated as CASMPSGGYNEQFF.

This clone was picked up a small number of times. The J gene is TRBJ2-5, the V gene TRBV11-3; 10 bases are a match to TRBD2. With V trimmed by 2 bases and J by 1 base, 13 bases remained unmatched. Germline assignment: CDR1 SGHNT and CDR2 YENEEA. The CDR3 contains 19 residues. The CDR3 here is CASSLSWVAGGLSQETQYF. The CDR3 region has the DNA TGTGCCAGCAGCTTATCGTGGGTAGCGGGGGGCCTTAGCCAAGAGACCCAGTACTTC.

V usage is TRBV19 and J usage is TRBJ1-2; unclear D gene. Germline values: CDR1 LNHDA, CDR2 SQIVND (reference sequence). V lost 9 bases, J lost 3 bases, and 14 bases lay in between. The CDR3 contains 13 residues. CDR3 amino acids: CASFDTGYYGYTF. In DNA, the CDR3 is TGTGCCAGCTTCGACACCGGATACTATGGCTACACCTTC.

A few counts support this clone. This chain joins TRBV29-1 and TRBJ1-1, with D hard to call. V lost 4 bases and J lost 0, with 6 bases in between. The germline V gene encodes CDR1 SQVTM and CDR2 ANQGSEA. The length of the CDR3 is 12 residues. The CDR3 protein is CSVVRVNTEAFF. The CDR3 DNA reads TGCAGCGTTGTTAGGGTGAACACTGAAGCTTTCTTT.

This clone occurred many times. The V call is TRBV7-5, the J call TRBJ2-1; the tabulated D call, TRBD2, remains unverified against the DNA. TRBV7-5 is assigned pseudogene status. The CDR3 totals 18 residues. CDR3 in amino acids: CASSPPMSLAGSYNEQFF. The CDR3 DNA reads as TGTGCCAGCAGCCCCCCGATGTCACTAGCGGGCTCCTACAATGAGCAGTTCTTC.